This T cell receptor (beta chain) came from a study of cytomegalovirus exposure and HLA in healthy donors. Study-wide points: Sequencing artifact likely explains a cluster of highly shared sequence variants. A few chains linked to CMV were shown in vitro to be specific for CMV antigens. A later analysis found TCR association rates differed by HLA locus, highest for DRB1 and lowest for HLA-C.

Use of 60 Vbeta and 13 Jbeta primers characterized the PCR. Sequencing used immunoSEQ multiplex PCR; TCRdb keeps in-frame clones, though not all of them. The sample includes 170,000 or so clones, around four fifths of them seen just once. V was shortened by 6 bases and J by 0 bases, with 12 bases between the two germline ends. Germline loops: CDR1 MNHNS, CDR2 SASEGT. CDR3 length: 15 amino acids. Details on this clone: Its antigen is unknown.

The sequenced sample consisted of PBMCs. The receptor comes from a woman between 50 and 59 years old in good health and CMV-seropositive. V and J are TRBV6-1 and TRBJ1-3, with D unresolved. CDR3 in amino acids: CASRMTSVSGNTIYF. The CDR3 DNA follows: TGTGCCAGCAGAATGACATCCGTCTCTGGAAACACCATATATTTT.